This TCR beta chain was profiled in a study of T-cell memory formation after mild COVID-19. Study-wide findings and caveats: Later expanders leaned toward CD4+, whereas clones contracting from day 15 to 85 were balanced CD4/CD8.

TCRdb re-called the 5' RACE reads through MiXCR, storing one row per CDR3 protein. The table has 120,000 to 150,000 distinct CDR3 sequences, about 6% seen once. Per germline, CDR1 MNHEY and CDR2 SVGAGI. V shed 4 bases, J shed 6 bases, and the junction held 8 bases outside the gene matches. CDR3 length: 14 residues. The table lists this clonotype with many counts. Its antigen is unidentified. This receptor was taken from an adult woman who had mild COVID-19 (a few samples of this study predate the infection). Cell type and time point are not known. The chain joins TRBV6-5 to TRBJ1-2, with 7 bases aligning to TRBD1. Sequencing was done on a sample of PBMCs or a T cell subset sorted from them (not recorded which). CDR3 residues: CASSFDRASNGYTF. CDR3 nucleotide sequence: TGTGCCAGCAGTTTCGACAGGGCGTCAAATGGCTACACCTTC.